The clone carrying this T cell receptor (beta chain) came up many times. These data originate in a study of regulatory T cells in long-lasting Graves disease. Germline CDR1 is MDHEN and CDR2 is SYDVKM. The CDR3 is made up of 13 amino acids. V was shortened by 4 bases and J by 4 bases, with 10 bases between the two germline ends. Described time point: newly diagnosed GD, antithyroid drugs for less than 3 months. With RNA extracted from PBMCs as input, the TCR library was made. Combining iRepertoire HTBI primers with Arm-PCR of CDR3 regions, the authors built TCR beta libraries. TCRdb redid the calling of the multiplex PCR reads with MiXCR, one entry per CDR3 protein. The repertoire includes 360,000 or so distinct CDR3 sequences, approximately 15% of them detected once, and less than 35% sits in the top ten. The sample was also reused in another study, on T cells in Graves' hyperthyroidism and ophthalmopathy. That paper notes: An absence of ophthalmopathy progression within 18 months meant stable Graves' hyperthyroidism. Uncontrolled infection, other autoimmune disease, pregnancy or lactation barred patients from enrollment. The TCR CDR3 first-round RT-PCR relied on the HTBI primer set. Classification by a 13 V-J model distinguished ophthalmopathy from stable hyperthyroidism.

The material sequenced was peripheral blood mononuclear cells (PBMCs), taken at new diagnosis, from a patient treated with antithyroid drugs. The TCR comes from a man aged 35 to 55 with Graves disease. The chain links TRBV28 to TRBJ2-5; tentatively, D is TRBD2 (7 bases). CDR3 loop: CASSWGGAETQYF. CDR3 DNA: TGTGCCAGCAGTTGGGGGGGCGCAGAGACCCAGTACTTC.